Below, one T cell receptor beta chain is given with its context. The CDR3 totals 15 residues. CDR1 is ENHRY and CDR2 is SYGVKD in the germline V gene. With 5 bases removed from V and 2 bases from J, the gap between germline ends came to 15 bases. The method was immunoSEQ multiplex PCR; TCRdb's version includes in-frame clones alone and lacks a portion of them. The sample shows 350,000 to 450,000 clones, over 75% of them seen only once. These data originate in a study of control samples from healthy donors and cancer patients. The clonotype was recovered from a man between 35 and 55 years old with head and neck cancer. The rearrangement joins TRBV10-3 to TRBJ2-5, with D uncertain. Source material: PBMCs. CDR3 region: CAISFTGRAQETQYF. The CDR3 DNA reads as TGTGCCATCAGTTTTACCGGACGGGCACAAGAGACCCAGTACTTC.